The rows below give T cell receptor beta chains drawn from one sample of a study of cytomegalovirus exposure and HLA in healthy donors. Sequencing used immunoSEQ multiplex PCR; TCRdb keeps in-frame clones, though not all of them. Of hundreds of thousands of clones in the sample, 88% were seen once. Sequencing input: PBMCs. The receptors come from a woman under 30 in good health and CMV-seronegative. The CDR3 runs from the conserved cysteine through the conserved F or W. D genes are given only for firm matches.

J: TRBJ2-3
D: NA
V: TRBV5-1
DNA: TGCGCCAGCAGCTCCCTCCGGAGGGATACGCAGTATTTT
CDR3: CASSSLRRDTQYF

J: TRBJ1-3
D: NA
V: TRBV6-1
DNA: TGTGCCAGCAGTGAGGGGGCGTTAAGAGCTGGAAACACCATATATTTT
CDR3: CASSEGALRAGNTIYF

J: TRBJ2-5
D: TRBD2
V: TRBV19
DNA: TGTGCCAGTAGTATAGAGGGTAGCGGGAGAATGGAGACCCAGTACTTC
CDR3: CASSIEGSGRMETQYF

J: TRBJ2-3
D: TRBD2
V: TRBV5-4
DNA: TGTGCCAGCAGCTTGAAGCGGGAGGACCGCACAGATACGCAGTATTTT
CDR3: CASSLKREDRTDTQYF

J: TRBJ2-7
D: NA
V: TRBV15
DNA: TGTGCCACCAGCGGGGGCCCCGGCATCGCCTACGAGCAGTACTTC
CDR3: CATSGGPGIAYEQYF

J: TRBJ1-4
D: NA
V: TRBV27
DNA: TGTGCCAGCAAGCCAGGGGACCGGGAAAAACTGTTTTTT
CDR3: CASKPGDREKLFF

J: TRBJ2-6
D: NA
V: TRBV4-2
DNA: TGTGCCAGCAGCCAGACAGAGGTGCAGGAGTACTCTGGGGCCAACGTCCTGACTTTC
CDR3: CASSQTEVQEYSGANVLTF

J: TRBJ2-7
D: TRBD2
V: TRBV5-6
DNA: TGTGCCAGCGAACGTCGGACTAGCCTCGTCTACGAGCAGTACTTC
CDR3: CASERRTSLVYEQYF

J: TRBJ2-2
D: NA
V: TRBV9
DNA: TGTGCCAGCAGCGTAGACCAGGGGGGGAACACCGGGGAGCTGTTTTTT
CDR3: CASSVDQGGNTGELFF

J: TRBJ2-3
D: NA
V: TRBV28
DNA: TGTGCCAGCAGTTTATTGGGGGGTAGCACAGATACGCAGTATTTT
CDR3: CASSLLGGSTDTQYF

J: TRBJ2-7
D: TRBD2
V: TRBV19
DNA: TGTGCCAGTAGTAGGGTCGGGAGGGACTACGAGCAGTACTTC
CDR3: CASSRVGRDYEQYF

J: TRBJ2-7
D: TRBD2
V: TRBV4-3
DNA: TGCGCCAGCAGCCAAGAGTGGGAGCGGGAGTACACCTACGAGCAGTACTTC
CDR3: CASSQEWEREYTYEQYF

J: TRBJ2-3
D: NA
V: TRBV23-1
DNA: TGCGCCAGCAGCATAATCGGCGGTCGCACAGATACGCAGTATTTT
CDR3: CASSIIGGRTDTQYF

J: TRBJ2-7
D: TRBD2
V: TRBV5-1
DNA: TGCGCCAGCAGCTTTATTAGCGGGGTGTTATCCGAGCAGTACTTC
CDR3: CASSFISGVLSEQYF

J: TRBJ1-2
D: NA
V: TRBV7-8
DNA: TGTGCCAGCACCCTACTGGAGGGGCCGAGCTATGGCTACACCTTC
CDR3: CASTLLEGPSYGYTF